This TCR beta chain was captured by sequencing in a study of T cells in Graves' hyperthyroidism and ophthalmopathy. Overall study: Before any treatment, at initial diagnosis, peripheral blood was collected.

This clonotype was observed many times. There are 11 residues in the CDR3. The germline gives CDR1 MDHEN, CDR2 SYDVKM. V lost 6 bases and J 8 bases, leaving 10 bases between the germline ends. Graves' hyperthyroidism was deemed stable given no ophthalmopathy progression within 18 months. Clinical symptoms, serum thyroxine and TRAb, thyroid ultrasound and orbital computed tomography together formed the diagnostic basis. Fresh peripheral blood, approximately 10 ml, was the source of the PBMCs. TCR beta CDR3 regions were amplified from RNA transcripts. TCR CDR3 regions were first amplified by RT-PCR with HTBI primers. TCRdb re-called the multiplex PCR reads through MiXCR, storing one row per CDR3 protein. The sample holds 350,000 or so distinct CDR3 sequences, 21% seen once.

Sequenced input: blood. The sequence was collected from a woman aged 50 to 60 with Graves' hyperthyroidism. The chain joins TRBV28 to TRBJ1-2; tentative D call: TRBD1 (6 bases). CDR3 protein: CASSYRVGYTF. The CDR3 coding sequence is TGTGCCAGCAGCTACAGGGTCGGCTACACCTTC.